This T cell receptor (beta chain) came from a study of T cell responses to AZD1222 COVID-19 vaccine. V gave up 0 bases and J gave up 9 bases, with 0 bases separating them. The germline V gene has CDR1 DFQATT and CDR2 SNEGSKA (reference sequence). The CDR3 contains 10 residues. Profiled with immunoSEQ multiplex PCR; TCRdb holds only in-frame clones, not every one. The sample lists 80,000 or so clones; 70% to 90% were seen once. Comments on this clone: The antigen remains unidentified.

Study-level results: Spike-specific TCR breadth and depth both grew after two AZD1222 doses. Donors skewed white British and female; clonal diversity was possibly underestimated.

The source is an adult who received the AZD1222 COVID-19 vaccine. The specimen was peripheral blood, collected 28 days after the second AZD1222 dose. The chain is built from TRBV20-1 and TRBJ1-6; D unresolved. CDR3 coding DNA: TGCAGTGCTAGAGATTCACCCCTCCACTTT. It yields the protein CSARDSPLHF.